This paragraph covers one T cell receptor beta chain sequence. V lost 7 bases, J lost 4 bases, and 15 bases stayed unmatched. CDR1 and CDR2 (germline): LNHDA, SQIVND (reference sequence). The CDR3 loop spans 17 amino acids. TCRdb keeps only in-frame clones here, not all; method: immunoSEQ multiplex PCR. Of fewer than 30,000 clones in the sample, 65% to 80% were seen once. The entry originates in a study of PD-1 blockade in classical Hodgkin lymphoma. Time point denoted: cycle 4 day 1 (C4D1), after more than five weeks of nivolumab. Following autologous stem cell transplantation, relapse occurred in every patient, and exposure to brentuximab vedotin varied. Magnetic negative selection of thawed PBMCs was the method by which CD4+ T cells were purified.

The sample in question was CD4+ T cells from blood, obtained before the fourth cycle of nivolumab. The TCR sequence derives from a human donor with classical Hodgkin lymphoma. The chain links TRBV19 to TRBJ1-1; TRBD1 matches at 10 bases. The CDR3 spells CASTLRVGTGATTEAFF. CDR3 in DNA: TGTGCCAGTACCCTCCGCGTCGGGACAGGGGCGACCACTGAAGCTTTCTTT.